The entry below describes one TCR beta chain. A J-beta primer mix and a sample-barcoded 5' primer were used in a second PCR of about 6 to 12 cycles. TCRdb recomputed calls from the 5' RACE reads with MiXCR, one row per CDR3 protein. The table lists roughly 560,000 distinct CDR3 sequences, under 30% of them singletons, with roughly 9.4% in the top ten. The sample comes from a study of blood T cells in healthy people across ages. This CDR3 region has 15 residues. From germline, CDR1 is DFQATT and CDR2 SNEGSKA (reference sequence). The sample also formed part of further work on T cells of mothers and their children. That work contributes: A few mothers and their six children, all healthy Caucasians, donated. Slightly, though not significantly, more overlap was seen in related than in unrelated mother-child pairs.

Source material: blood. The TCR comes from a boy between 10 and 17 years old in good health. The rearrangement links TRBV20-1 to TRBJ2-5, with 10 bases identical to TRBD1. TRBJ2-7 explains the end of the DNA better; the J call may be wrong. The CDR3 DNA follows: TGCAGTGCTAGAGGGGGACCGGGACAGGGGTACGAGCAGTACTTC. Its translation is CSARGGPGQGYEQYF.